This T cell receptor beta chain was identified in a study of cytomegalovirus exposure and HLA in healthy donors. Overall study context: Earlier, almost 120 million unique TCR beta sequences were recovered from roughly 200 million T cells by an analysis. The study, taken as a whole, reports: Among the most significant clusters, several appeared linked to common viral pathogens in a later analysis. When analyzed later, a missense DCLRE1C variant was found to be linked to TCR beta V- and J-gene trimming.

About this clone: What it binds is not known.

J was trimmed by 2 bases and V by 0 bases; bases with no gene match: 3. Germline CDR1 MNHEY, CDR2 SVGAGI. The CDR3 has 15 amino acids. The primer mix had 60 Vbeta and 13 Jbeta primers. Using immunoSEQ multiplex PCR, the repertoire was profiled, and TCRdb retains in-frame clones only, with some absent. Among about 160,000 clones listed, roughly 80% were seen once. The chain is built from TRBV6-5 and TRBJ2-5, with TRBD1 matching 7 bases. The sequenced material came from PBMCs. This clonotype originated in a female donor in good health and CMV-seronegative. The CDR3 region is CASSYSWGQQETQYF. The DNA for the CDR3 is TGTGCCAGCAGTTACTCTTGGGGACAGCAAGAGACCCAGTACTTC.